These 3 T cell receptor beta chains share one sample of origin, sequenced in a study of cytomegalovirus exposure and HLA in healthy donors. The PCR made use of 60 Vbeta and 13 Jbeta primers. Measured with immunoSEQ multiplex PCR; TCRdb has only the in-frame clones, and not every one. The repertoire holds 120,000 to 150,000 clones, with about 80% as singletons. The material sequenced was PBMCs. Source of these receptors: a male donor in good health and CMV-seropositive.

The chain is built from TRBV7-2 and TRBJ1-3; 12 nucleotides match TRBD1. The CDR3 contains 16 residues. CDR1 and CDR2 from the germline V gene are SGHTA and FQGNSA. With V trimmed by 8 bases and J by 3 bases, 8 bases remained unmatched. The DNA for the CDR3 is TGTGCCAGCTCCGGGACAGGGGGCTTTGGTGGAAACACCATATATTTT. It codes for CASSGTGGFGGNTIYF.

The genes are TRBV27 and TRBJ1-2; no clear D. V lost 9 bases, J lost 6 bases, and 11 bases lay in between. The CDR3 has 11 amino acids. Germline values: CDR1 MNHEY, CDR2 SMNVEV (reference sequence). The CDR3 loop is CARGRRDGYTF. The DNA for the CDR3 is TGTGCCAGAGGGAGGCGCGATGGCTACACCTTC.

The chain couples TRBV28 to TRBJ1-5; possible D gene TRBD1, 6 bases. CDR1 is MDHEN, CDR2 SYDVKM, per germline. The CDR3 consists of 17 residues. Trimming stripped 4 bases from V and 7 bases from J, with 23 bases between. Here the CDR3 DNA reads TGTGCCAGCAGTTACCCTATTGGCGGGGGGGCGGAACAGCCCCAGCATTTT. This gives the protein CASSYPIGGGAEQPQHF.